This passage covers 3 T cell receptor beta chains from one sample sequenced in a study of T cell responses to AZD1222 COVID-19 vaccine. Assay used: immunoSEQ multiplex PCR; TCRdb lists only in-frame clones, some missing. The sample carries 250,000 or so clones, about 92% recorded once. The sample consisted of peripheral blood, taken on day 0 of AZD1222 vaccination. Receptors originate from an adult in good health.

The V call is TRBV7-3, the J call TRBJ2-2; D not certain. V lost 3 bases and J lost 1, with 3 bases in between. The CDR3 consists of 13 residues. CDR1 is SGHTA, CDR2 FQGTGA, per germline. CDR3 DNA sequence: TGTGCCAGCAGCTTCAGGAACACCGGGGAGCTGTTTTTT. Protein product: CASSFRNTGELFF. The full variable domain, completed using reference TRBV7-3 and TRBJ2-2, is GAGVSQTPSNKVTEKGKYVELRCDPISGHTALYWYRQSLGQGPEFLIYFQGTGAADDSGLPNDRFFAVRPEGSVSTLKIQRTERGDSAVYLCASSFRNTGELFFGEGSRLTVL.

The chain is built from TRBV2 and TRBJ2-3, with TRBD2 matching 10 bases. The CDR3 totals 16 residues. Per germline, CDR1 SNHLY and CDR2 FYNNEI. V lost 0 bases and J lost 3; bases outside the gene matches: 3. CDR3 residues: CASSEAMGLATDTQYF. For the CDR3, the DNA is TGTGCCAGCAGTGAAGCCATGGGACTAGCGACAGATACGCAGTATTTT.

The gene calls are TRBV18 and TRBJ2-2, with D maybe TRBD2 (5 bases). This CDR3 is 14 amino acids long. Trimming cost V 5 bases and J 2 bases, with 9 bases left between them. Germline V gene sequence: CDR1 KGHSH, CDR2 LQKENI. The CDR3 nucleotides are TGTGCCAGCTCAGGGAGAGCCAACACCGGGGAGCTGTTTTTT. This gives the protein CASSGRANTGELFF.